Each of the 6 T cell receptor beta chains below was sequenced from the same sample in a study of PD-L1 blockade in urothelial cancer. Generated by immunoSEQ multiplex PCR, the TCRdb table keeps only in-frame clones and is missing some. Here the sample spans about 57,000 clones, about 86% being singletons. The specimen was PBMCs, collected around atezolizumab (anti-PD-L1) treatment. Receptor source: a man aged 50 to 60 with urothelial cancer.

V gene TRBV16 combines with J gene TRBJ2-7, with D uncertain. The germline V gene has CDR1 KGHSY and CDR2 FQNENV. This CDR3 spans 12 amino acids. V dropped 0 bases and J dropped 6 bases, with 6 bases sitting between them. For the CDR3, the DNA is TGTGCCAGCAGCCAATCCTCGGGCGAGCAGTACTTC. Its protein product is CASSQSSGEQYF.

This chain joins TRBV2 and TRBJ1-5; 7 nucleotides line up with TRBD1. The germline CDR1 and CDR2 sequences are SNHLY and FYNNEI. J was trimmed by 4 bases and V by 6 bases; bases with no gene match: 6. CDR3 length equals 14 residues. CDR3 nucleotides: TGTGCCAGCAGCCAACAGGGGCCTAATCAGCCCCAGCATTTT. Translating gives CASSQQGPNQPQHF.

This sequence joins TRBV7-9 and TRBJ1-1, with D maybe TRBD1 (5 bases). Germline loops: CDR1 SEHNR, CDR2 FQNEAQ (reference sequence). The length of the CDR3 is 14 residues. V lost 3 bases to trimming and J lost 5 bases, with 13 bases between them. The CDR3 loop reads CASSLGGKETEAFF. CDR3 sequence (DNA): TGTGCCAGCAGCTTGGGGGGTAAGGAGACTGAAGCTTTCTTT.

The rearrangement links TRBV4-1 to TRBJ2-7; the D is unclear. CDR1 and CDR2 (germline): MGHRA, YSYEKL. The CDR3 has 14 residues. V lost 5 bases to trimming and J lost 0 bases, with 11 bases between them. In nucleotides, the CDR3 is TGCGCCAGCAGCGCGCTAGAAAGCTCCTACGAGCAGTACTTC. Translated, it gives CASSALESSYEQYF.

The chain joins TRBV5-1 to TRBJ2-2, with 9 positions matching TRBD2. Germline V lookup: CDR1 SGHRS, CDR2 YFSETQ. V shed 9 bases, J shed 5 bases, and the junction held 8 bases outside the gene matches. The CDR3 is 14 residues long. CDR3 coding DNA: TGCGCCACTTCTCTAGCGGGAAAAACCGGGGAGCTGTTTTTT. This encodes CATSLAGKTGELFF.

This clone was observed a single time. The gene calls are TRBV2 and TRBJ2-7; the match to TRBD1 covers 8 bases. This CDR3 region has 13 residues. Germline lookup yields CDR1 SNHLY and CDR2 FYNNEI. V shed 7 bases, J shed 2 bases, and the junction held 4 bases outside the gene matches. CDR3 sequence: CASTDRDPYEQYF. In DNA form, the CDR3 reads TGTGCCAGCACGGACAGGGACCCCTACGAGCAGTACTTC.